The 24 T cell receptor beta chains in this list originate from one sample, sequenced in a study of response to subunit inactivated influenza vaccine (dated by TCRdb to 2016 to 2018). Receptors were amplified or captured by RT-PCR. Sequenced on an Illumina HiSeq 2500. TCRdb handled the public reads itself, with Q25 trimming in fastp and clone calling in MiXCR, and kept productive beta chains. Rows are unified per CDR3 protein, each entry keeping the most common DNA and genes. The table for this sample lists around 530,000 distinct CDR3 sequences; 12% of them were counted only once. The ten largest clones add up to 9.5% to 13% of the sample. The sample here was PBMCs from blood, taken on the day of vaccination. All receptors derive from a man in his fifties or sixties who received an inactivated influenza vaccine. Donor details come from another sample of the same person, matched by shared clones.

The V gene is TRBV12-3 or TRBV12-4, the J gene TRBJ2-5; possibly TRBD1 for D (6 bases). This CDR3 region has 13 residues. V lost 3 bases, J lost 7 bases, and 12 bases lay in between. CDR3 residues: CASSFQGSRTQYF. CDR3 DNA sequence: TGTGCCAGCAGTTTTCAGGGGTCAAGGACCCAGTACTTC.

This clonotype has only a few counts. This rearrangement joins TRBV10-3 to TRBJ2-2, with D hard to call. This CDR3 contains 14 residues. Trimming shortened V by 4 bases and J by 1 base, and 7 bases separated the two germline ends. Germline V lookup: CDR1 ENHRY, CDR2 SYGVKD. The CDR3 spells CAISGWKNTGELFF. The CDR3 nucleotides are TGTGCCATCAGTGGATGGAAGAACACCGGGGAGCTGTTTTTT.

The chain uses TRBV18 and TRBJ2-1; possible D gene TRBD1, 5 bases. Germline CDR1 and CDR2: KGHSH and LQKENI. This CDR3 is built from 13 residues. Trimming cost V 4 bases and J 8 bases, with 12 bases left between them. The CDR3 reads CASSRLRVDEQFF. The CDR3 DNA is TGTGCCAGCTCACGACTCAGGGTGGATGAGCAGTTCTTC.

This clonotype was picked up many times. The rearrangement joins TRBV5-1 to TRBJ2-1; D perhaps matches TRBD2 (5 bases). CDR3 length: 18 amino acids. V lost 0 bases and J lost 0, with 16 bases in between. Germline loops: CDR1 SGHRS, CDR2 YFSETQ. The CDR3 DNA reads TGCGCCAGCAGCTTGGGTCCCTGGACTGACCCCTCCTACAATGAGCAGTTCTTC. Protein sequence: CASSLGPWTDPSYNEQFF. The full variable domain, in which reference TRBV5-1 and TRBJ2-1 provide the parts outside the CDR3, is KAGVTQTPRYLIKTRGQQVTLSCSPISGHRSVSWYQQTPGQGLQFLFEYFSETQRNKGNFPGRFSGRQFSNSRSEMNVSTLELGDSALYLCASSLGPWTDPSYNEQFFGPGTRLTVL.

There are a few counts of this clonotype. J is TRBJ2-5 and V is TRBV4-3; D remains ambiguous. The CDR3 runs 16 residues. With 2 bases removed from V and 2 bases from J, the gap between germline ends came to 15 bases. Germline V lookup: CDR1 LGHNA, CDR2 YSLEER. The DNA for the CDR3 is TGCGCCAGCAGCCAAACCTACCGACTTCCTCAAGAGACCCAGTACTTC. This translates into CASSQTYRLPQETQYF.

The rearrangement uses TRBV7-2 and TRBJ2-2, with D possibly being TRBD1 (6 bases). This CDR3 spans 12 amino acids. With 5 bases removed from V and 8 bases from J, the gap between germline ends came to 9 bases. Germline values: CDR1 SGHTA, CDR2 FQGNSA. The CDR3 DNA follows: TGTGCCAGCAGCCCGGACAGAGGGGAGCTGTTTTTT. Amino acid sequence: CASSPDRGELFF.

The chain has TRBV29-1 and TRBJ1-2; 10 bases map to TRBD1. Per germline, CDR1 SQVTM and CDR2 ANQGSEA. V shed 4 bases and J 8 bases; nucleotides not matched to a gene: 4. The CDR3 is 12 residues long. The DNA for the CDR3 is TGCAGCGTTGGACAGGGGGCGGGCGGCTACACCTTC. Encoded protein: CSVGQGAGGYTF. The full variable domain, rest sourced from reference TRBV29-1 and TRBJ1-2, is SAVISQKPSRDICQRGTSLTIQCQVDSQVTMMFWYRQQPGQSLTLIATANQGSEATYESGFVIDKFPISRPNLTFSTLTVSNMSPEDSSIYLCSVGQGAGGYTFGSGTRLTVV.

The chain carries TRBV27 and TRBJ1-6; 8 bases line up with TRBD1. This CDR3 comprises 15 residues. V dropped 10 bases and J dropped 1; count of bases not matched to a gene: 6. CDR1 is MNHEY and CDR2 is SMNVEV in the germline V gene (reference sequence). The DNA of the CDR3 is TGTGCCACCAAACAGGGGGGATCCTATAATTCACCCCTCCACTTT. It codes for CATKQGGSYNSPLHF.

The V call is TRBV5-1, the J call TRBJ2-5; 7 positions match TRBD1. In germline, CDR1 is SGHRS, CDR2 YFSETQ. Trimming removed 5 bases from V and 1 base from J; junction bases left unmatched: 5. CDR3 size: 14 residues. CDR3 protein: CASRPQGLQETQYF. The CDR3 DNA follows: TGCGCCAGCAGACCACAGGGGCTCCAAGAGACCCAGTACTTC. Based on the CDR3 plus reference TRBV5-1 and TRBJ2-5, the full variable domain is KAGVTQTPRYLIKTRGQQVTLSCSPISGHRSVSWYQQTPGQGLQFLFEYFSETQRNKGNFPGRFSGRQFSNSRSEMNVSTLELGDSALYLCASRPQGLQETQYFGPGTRLLVL.

This chain connects TRBV4-2 to TRBJ2-1; perhaps TRBD2 as D (6 bases). This CDR3 is 16 amino acids long. Germline V gene data show CDR1 as LGHNA and CDR2 as YNFKEQ. The V gene lost 0 bases and the J gene lost 6 bases, with 15 bases spanning the gap. The CDR3 loop reads CASSQEAELAFNEQFF. CDR3 coding DNA: TGTGCCAGCAGCCAAGAGGCCGAACTAGCCTTCAATGAGCAGTTCTTC.

This clonotype was found a few times. This sequence joins TRBV24-1 and TRBJ2-3; possibly TRBD1 or TRBD2 for D (5 bases each). This CDR3 is built from 17 residues. Trimming left V 4 bases short and J 0 bases short, with 16 bases between. Germline CDR1 reads KGHDR; CDR2 reads SFDVKD. DNA of the CDR3: TGTGCCACCAGTGAACGCTATTGGGGGTCTAGCACAGATACGCAGTATTTT. This encodes CATSERYWGSSTDTQYF.

Only a few counts were recorded for this clonotype. The V call is TRBV12-3 or TRBV12-4, the J call TRBJ2-3; 8 nucleotides match TRBD2. The CDR3 runs to 16 residues. With 7 bases clipped from V and 2 bases from J, the junction kept 11 bases outside the gene matches. For the CDR3, the DNA is TGTGCCAGCACCTCCGGGGGGGCGAGACTCACAGATACGCAGTATTTT. It codes for CASTSGGARLTDTQYF.

At least ten counts were recorded for this clonotype. J is TRBJ1-2 and V is TRBV7-2, with D uncertain. The CDR3 has 12 residues. Germline V gene sequence: CDR1 SGHTA, CDR2 FQGNSA. V gave up 6 bases and J gave up 8 bases, with 13 bases separating them. The CDR3 nucleotides are TGTGCCAGCAGTTTGGCCCCGGGAGGCTACACCTTC. Its translation: CASSLAPGGYTF.

This clonotype was seen more than once but under ten times. The chain employs TRBV7-9 and TRBJ2-1; D could derive from TRBD1 or TRBD2 (5 bases each). CDR3 length: 15 residues. Trimming removed 1 base at V and 2 bases at J, with 9 bases between. The germline V gene has CDR1 SEHNR and CDR2 FQNEAQ (reference sequence). CDR3 sequence: CASSLEGRAYNEQFF. CDR3 in DNA: TGTGCCAGCAGCTTAGAGGGACGGGCCTACAATGAGCAGTTCTTC.

V gene TRBV12-3 or TRBV12-4 combines with J gene TRBJ2-7; tentatively, D is TRBD1 (5 bases). The V end was cut by 1 base, the J end by 2 bases, with 9 bases between. The CDR3 is made up of 14 amino acids. CDR3 loop: CASSLGREAYEQYF. The CDR3 bases are TGTGCCAGCAGTTTAGGCAGGGAAGCCTACGAGCAGTACTTC.

Many counts were recorded for this clonotype. V and J are TRBV12-3 or TRBV12-4 and TRBJ1-2, with D hard to call. The V end lost 5 bases, the J end lost 7 bases, and 17 bases lay between the germline ends. This CDR3 region has 14 residues. The CDR3 reads CASSTSATEGGYTF. In nucleotides, the CDR3 is TGTGCCAGCAGTACCTCCGCCACAGAAGGTGGCTACACCTTC.

This clonotype was seen more than once but under ten times. This chain joins TRBV7-9 and TRBJ2-3; either TRBD1 or TRBD2 may fit D (5 bases each). V was clipped by 1 base and J by 1 base, with 12 bases between them. This CDR3 spans 16 amino acids. Germline CDR1 is SEHNR and CDR2 is FQNEAQ (reference sequence). The CDR3 sequence is CASSLVGDLGTDTQYF. The CDR3 nucleotides read TGTGCCAGCAGCTTAGTTGGGGACCTTGGCACAGATACGCAGTATTTT.

This clonotype was observed at least ten times. The chain links TRBV10-3 to TRBJ2-1; TRBD2 agrees at 14 bases. Germline loops: CDR1 ENHRY, CDR2 SYGVKD. This CDR3 comprises 17 residues. With V trimmed by 0 bases and J by 7 bases, 5 bases remained unmatched. As DNA, the CDR3 is TGTGCCATCAGTGAGTCGTTGGGGACTAGCGGGAGTAATGAGCAGTTCTTC. Protein product: CAISESLGTSGSNEQFF.

In the case of this clonotype: Lacking the conserved final phenylalanine or tryptophan, this CDR3 likely reflects a read error. The chain is built from TRBV12-3 or TRBV12-4 and TRBJ1-2; D gene uncertain. The CDR3 is 13 residues long. Deletions cut 5 bases from V and 4 bases from J, with 11 bases between. The CDR3: CASSKEGIYGYTI. As DNA, the CDR3 is TGTGCCAGCAGTAAGGAAGGGATCTATGGCTACACCATC.

This clonotype was counted between two and nine times. V and J are TRBV5-6 and TRBJ2-1; 8 positions agree with TRBD2. Trimming took 1 base from V and 15 from J; bases not matched to a gene: 9. The CDR3 is made up of 13 amino acids. Germline V CDR1 and CDR2: SGHDT, YYEEEE. This CDR3 is CASSLWPAGALFF. The CDR3 DNA follows: TGTGCCAGCAGCTTGTGGCCAGCGGGAGCTCTGTTCTTC.

This clonotype was found a few times. In DNA form, the CDR3 reads TGCAGTGCTAGTTTTGGCAGCAATCAGCCCCAGCATTTT. This codes for CSASFGSNQPQHF. This chain joins TRBV20-1 and TRBJ1-5; no clear D. This CDR3 comprises 13 residues. Trimming shortened V by 3 bases and J by 1 base, and 7 bases separated the two germline ends. Looked up from germline, CDR1 is DFQATT and CDR2 is SNEGSKA (reference sequence).

The chain recombines TRBV5-1 with TRBJ2-5, with TRBD2 matching over 8 bases. After removal of 4 bases from V and 5 bases from J, the junction contained 13 bases not matched to a gene. Germline CDR1 reads SGHRS; CDR2 reads YFSETQ. The CDR3 is 16 residues long. CDR3 residues: CASSVGGAGVEETQYF. CDR3 DNA sequence: TGCGCCAGCAGCGTGGGGGGAGCGGGAGTCGAGGAGACCCAGTACTTC.

This clonotype was found a few times. The rearrangement joins TRBV28 to TRBJ2-7; 12 bases line up with TRBD2. The CDR3 is made up of 15 amino acids. Trimming took 6 bases from V and 3 from J; bases not matched to a gene: 6. Germline CDR1 and CDR2: MDHEN and SYDVKM. This CDR3 is CASRLAGGHSYEQYF. CDR3 DNA sequence: TGTGCCAGCAGACTAGCGGGGGGACATAGCTACGAGCAGTACTTC.

The chain is built from TRBV25-1 and TRBJ2-1; 9 nucleotides align to TRBD1. V was clipped by 7 bases and J by 2 bases; unmatched bases: 3. CDR3 length: 14 amino acids. CDR1 and CDR2 (germline): MGHDK, SYGVNS. The CDR3 sequence: CASIRQGAYNEQFF. The CDR3 nucleotides read TGTGCCAGCATCCGACAGGGGGCCTACAATGAGCAGTTCTTC.